This T cell receptor beta chain was profiled in a study of blood T cell repertoires in COVID-19. Study summary: Both acute and convalescent COVID-19 samples were obtained from the United States, Italy and Spain. PBMCs, B-cell-depleted T cells, or T cells provided the cDNA or gDNA that made up the material.

Under the authors' procedure: Amplification from reference gene primers served as the basis for estimated nucleated cell counts. Sequencing was performed with immunoSEQ multiplex PCR; in TCRdb, only in-frame clones are kept and a portion is missing. V and J calls and clone size are those listed in that table; D and trimming were worked out from the DNA. The data hold around 70,000 clones, with 87% observed a single time. The CDR3 loop spans 13 amino acids. Trimming took 6 bases from V and 8 from J, leaving 17 bases between them. Per germline, CDR1 SGHDT and CDR2 YYEEEE. Specimen: peripheral blood. The receptor was isolated from a woman over 75 with active or convalescent COVID-19. The rearrangement uses TRBV5-6 and TRBJ1-2; no clear D. CDR3 amino acids: CASTSRGVRGYTF. In DNA form, the CDR3 reads TGTGCCAGCACCTCACGCGGGGTACGGGGCTACACCTTC. Using reference TRBV5-6 and TRBJ1-2 for the parts outside the CDR3, the full variable domain is DAGVTQSPTHLIKTRGQQVTLRCSPKSGHDTVSWYQQALGQGPQFIFQYYEEEERQRGNFPDRFSGHQFPNYSSELNVNALLLGDSALYLCASTSRGVRGYTFGSGTRLTVV.